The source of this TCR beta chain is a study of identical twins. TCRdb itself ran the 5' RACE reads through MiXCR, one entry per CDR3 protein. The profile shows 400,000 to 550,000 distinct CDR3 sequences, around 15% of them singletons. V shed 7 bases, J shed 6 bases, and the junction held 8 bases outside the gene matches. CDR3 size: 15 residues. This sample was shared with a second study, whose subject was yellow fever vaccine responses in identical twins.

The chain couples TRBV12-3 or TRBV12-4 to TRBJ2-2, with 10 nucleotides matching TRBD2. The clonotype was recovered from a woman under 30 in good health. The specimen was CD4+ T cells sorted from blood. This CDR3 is CASNPSGRASGELFF. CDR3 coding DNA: TGTGCCAGCAATCCCAGCGGGAGGGCCTCCGGGGAGCTGTTTTTT.